This TCR beta chain derives from a study of shared clonotypes between healthy human individuals. Overall study: CD4 naive and CD4 memory each took three plates per donor, while CD8 naive took two and CD8 memory one.

Study-wide points: Sampling was confined to blood; repertoires within tissues likely differ.

The CDR3 has 14 amino acids. The V gene's germline CDR1 is SGDLS and CDR2 YYNGEE. Deletions cut 0 bases from V and 9 bases from J, with 10 bases between. Comment on this clone: The target antigen is unknown.

Libraries were prepared by immunoSEQ multiplex PCR; TCRdb keeps only in-frame clonotypes and omits some of them. The sample yields roughly 2.5 million clones, over 85% seen once. Both subsets, CD45RA+ naive and CD45RA-negative memory, were split from the CD4+ cells. The sequenced sample consisted of naive CD4+ T cells sorted from blood. Indicated subset: CD45RA+ positively selected. This rearrangement joins TRBV9 to TRBJ1-6, with D maybe TRBD1 (5 bases). The sequence came from a man aged 18 to 29 in good health. Here the CDR3 DNA reads TGTGCCAGCAGCGTAGTTGGTCAGGGTTCACCCCTCCACTTT. Its translation: CASSVVGQGSPLHF.